One TCR beta chain is described in this entry. Its antigen remains unknown. The V gene lost 4 bases and the J gene lost 4 bases, with 11 bases spanning the gap. Germline CDR1 reads SGHRS; CDR2 reads YFSETQ. This CDR3 region has 14 residues. The sample is drawn from a study of T cell repertoires in cytomegalovirus infection. TCRdb called the reads again in MiXCR, with one record for every CDR3 protein. The data hold 360,000 or so distinct CDR3 sequences, with around a third observed a single time. This clonotype was sampled from a human donor in good health (CMV status not recorded). Some clones in this sample may be carry-over from other donors' samples. The specimen was cultured PBMCs, collected from culture after CMV antigen stimulation. The chain has TRBV5-1 and TRBJ1-4; D is ambiguous. CDR3 bases: TGCGCCAGCAGCCGTGGCAGTCTTAATGAAAAACTGTTTTTT. It specifies CASSRGSLNEKLFF.